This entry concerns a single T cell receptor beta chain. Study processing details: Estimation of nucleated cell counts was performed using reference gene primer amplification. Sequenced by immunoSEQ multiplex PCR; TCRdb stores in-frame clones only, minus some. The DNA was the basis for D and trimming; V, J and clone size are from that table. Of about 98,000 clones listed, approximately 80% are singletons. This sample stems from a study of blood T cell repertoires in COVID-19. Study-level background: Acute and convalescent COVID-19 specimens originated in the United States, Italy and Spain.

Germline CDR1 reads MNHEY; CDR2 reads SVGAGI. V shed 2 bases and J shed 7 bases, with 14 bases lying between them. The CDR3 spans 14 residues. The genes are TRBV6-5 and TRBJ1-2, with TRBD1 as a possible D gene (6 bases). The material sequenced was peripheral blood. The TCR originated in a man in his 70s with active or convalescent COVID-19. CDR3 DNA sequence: TGTGCCAGCAGTTACCGAGACAGGTTTTTTGGCTACACCTTC. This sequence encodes CASSYRDRFFGYTF.